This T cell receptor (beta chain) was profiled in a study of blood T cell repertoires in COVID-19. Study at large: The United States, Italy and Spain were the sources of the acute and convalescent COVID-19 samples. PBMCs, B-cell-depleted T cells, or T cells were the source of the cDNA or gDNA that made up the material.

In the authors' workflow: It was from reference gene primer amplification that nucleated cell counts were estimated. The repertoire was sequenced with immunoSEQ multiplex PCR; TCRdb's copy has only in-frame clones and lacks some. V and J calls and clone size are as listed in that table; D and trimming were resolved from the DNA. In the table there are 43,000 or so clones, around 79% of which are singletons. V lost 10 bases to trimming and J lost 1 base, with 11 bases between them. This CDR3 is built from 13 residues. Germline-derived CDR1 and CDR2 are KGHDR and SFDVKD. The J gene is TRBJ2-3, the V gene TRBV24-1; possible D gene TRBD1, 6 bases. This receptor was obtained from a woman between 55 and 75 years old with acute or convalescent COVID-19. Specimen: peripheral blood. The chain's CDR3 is CATQGTGTDTQYF. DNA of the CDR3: TGTGCCACGCAGGGGACGGGCACAGATACGCAGTATTTT.